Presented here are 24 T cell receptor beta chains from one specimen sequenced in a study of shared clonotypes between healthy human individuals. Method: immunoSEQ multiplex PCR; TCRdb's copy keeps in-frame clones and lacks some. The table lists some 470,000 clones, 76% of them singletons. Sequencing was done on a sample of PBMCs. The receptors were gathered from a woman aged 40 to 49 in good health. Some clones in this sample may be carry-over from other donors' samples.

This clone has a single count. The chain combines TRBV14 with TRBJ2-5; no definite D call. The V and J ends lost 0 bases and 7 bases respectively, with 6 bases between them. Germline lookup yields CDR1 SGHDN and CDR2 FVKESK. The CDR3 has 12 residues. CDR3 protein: CASSQDWGTQYF. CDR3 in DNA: TGTGCCAGCAGCCAAGATTGGGGGACCCAGTACTTC.

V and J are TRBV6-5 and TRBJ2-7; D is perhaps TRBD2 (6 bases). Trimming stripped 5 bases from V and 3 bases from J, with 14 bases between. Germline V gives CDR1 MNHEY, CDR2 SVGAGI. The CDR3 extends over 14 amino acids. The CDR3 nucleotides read TGTGCCAGCAGTCCCCTGGGACTTAGCTACGAGCAGTACTTC. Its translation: CASSPLGLSYEQYF.

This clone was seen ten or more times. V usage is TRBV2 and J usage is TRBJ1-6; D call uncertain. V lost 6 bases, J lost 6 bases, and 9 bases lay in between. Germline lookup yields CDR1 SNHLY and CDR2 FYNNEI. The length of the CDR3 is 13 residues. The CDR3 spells CASRPGPNSPLHF. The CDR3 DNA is TGTGCCAGCAGGCCCGGACCTAATTCACCCCTCCACTTT.

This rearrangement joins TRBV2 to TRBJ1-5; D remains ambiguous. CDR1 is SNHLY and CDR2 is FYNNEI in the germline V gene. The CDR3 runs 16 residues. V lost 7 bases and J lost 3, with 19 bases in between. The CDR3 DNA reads TGTGCCAGCAACTCTGTAGGGCGGCGTTTCAATCAGCCCCAGCATTTT. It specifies CASNSVGRRFNQPQHF.

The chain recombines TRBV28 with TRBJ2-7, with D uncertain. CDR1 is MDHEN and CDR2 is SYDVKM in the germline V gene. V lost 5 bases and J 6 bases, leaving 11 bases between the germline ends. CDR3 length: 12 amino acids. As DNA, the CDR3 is TGTGCCAGCAGTATCAGGAGAATCGAGCAGTACTTC. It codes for CASSIRRIEQYF.

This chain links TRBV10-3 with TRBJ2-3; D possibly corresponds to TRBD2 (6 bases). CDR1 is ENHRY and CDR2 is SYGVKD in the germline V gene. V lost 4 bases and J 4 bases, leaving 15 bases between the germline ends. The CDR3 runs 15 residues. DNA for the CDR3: TGTGCCATCAGTGGGTTGACTAGTAAAGCAGATACGCAGTATTTT. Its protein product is CAISGLTSKADTQYF.

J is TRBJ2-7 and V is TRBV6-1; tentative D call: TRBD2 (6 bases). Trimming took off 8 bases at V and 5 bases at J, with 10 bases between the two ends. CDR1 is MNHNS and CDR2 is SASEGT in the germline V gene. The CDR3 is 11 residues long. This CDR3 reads CASGGGNEQYF. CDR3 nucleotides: TGTGCCAGCGGTGGGGGGAACGAGCAGTACTTC.

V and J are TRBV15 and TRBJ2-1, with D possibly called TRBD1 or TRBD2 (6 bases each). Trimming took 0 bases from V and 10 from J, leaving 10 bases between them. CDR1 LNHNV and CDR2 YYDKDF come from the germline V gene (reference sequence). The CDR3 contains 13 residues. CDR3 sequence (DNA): TGTGCCACCAGCAGAGATGGGGGGCAGGAGCAGTTCTTC. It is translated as CATSRDGGQEQFF.

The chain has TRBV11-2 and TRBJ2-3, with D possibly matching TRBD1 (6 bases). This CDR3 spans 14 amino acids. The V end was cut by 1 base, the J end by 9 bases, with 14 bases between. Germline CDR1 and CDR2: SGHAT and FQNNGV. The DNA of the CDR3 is TGTGCCAGCAGCTTAGGCCTTAGGGGACAAACGCAGTATTTT. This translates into CASSLGLRGQTQYF.

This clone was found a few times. CDR3 sequence: CASSSEVEAFF. CDR3 coding DNA: TGTGCCAGCAGCTCCGAGGTTGAAGCTTTCTTT. V usage is TRBV7-3 and J usage is TRBJ1-1; D is unclear. This CDR3 comprises 11 residues. V shed 4 bases and J shed 7 bases, with 7 bases lying between them. Germline V gene data show CDR1 as SGHTA and CDR2 as FQGTGA.

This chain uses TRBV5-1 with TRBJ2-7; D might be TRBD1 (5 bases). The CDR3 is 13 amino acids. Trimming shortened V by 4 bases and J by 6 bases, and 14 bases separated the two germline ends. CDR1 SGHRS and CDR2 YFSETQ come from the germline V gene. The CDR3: CASSTTTDFEQYF. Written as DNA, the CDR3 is TGCGCCAGCAGCACAACGACAGATTTCGAGCAGTACTTC.

The CDR3 DNA reads as TGTGCCAGCAGCTCCCATGGTCTAGCGGGAGGTAATGAGCAGTTCTTC. Residues: CASSSHGLAGGNEQFF. The chain employs TRBV28 and TRBJ2-1; TRBD2 matches at 11 bases. The length of the CDR3 is 16 residues. Losses at the gene ends were 6 bases for V and 7 bases for J; bases not matched to a gene: 11. Germline values: CDR1 MDHEN, CDR2 SYDVKM.

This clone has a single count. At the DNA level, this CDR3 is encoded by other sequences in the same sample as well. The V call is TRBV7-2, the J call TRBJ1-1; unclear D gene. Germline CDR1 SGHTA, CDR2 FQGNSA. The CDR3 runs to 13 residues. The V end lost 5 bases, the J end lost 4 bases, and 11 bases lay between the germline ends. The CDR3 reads CASSPQWGTEAFF. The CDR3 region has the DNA TGTGCCAGCAGCCCCCAGTGGGGCACTGAAGCTTTCTTT.

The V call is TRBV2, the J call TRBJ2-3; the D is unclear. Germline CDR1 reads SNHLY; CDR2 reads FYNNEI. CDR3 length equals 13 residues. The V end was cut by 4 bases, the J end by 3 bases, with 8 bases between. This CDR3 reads CASSVGGTDTQYF. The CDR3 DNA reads TGTGCCAGCAGTGTGGGCGGAACAGATACGCAGTATTTT.

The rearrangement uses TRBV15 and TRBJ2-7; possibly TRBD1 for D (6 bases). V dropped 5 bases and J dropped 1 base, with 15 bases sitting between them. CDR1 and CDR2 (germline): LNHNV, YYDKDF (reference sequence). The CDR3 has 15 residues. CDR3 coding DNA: TGTGCCACCAGCCGCTACAAGGACAGTTCCTACGAGCAGTACTTC. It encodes CATSRYKDSSYEQYF.

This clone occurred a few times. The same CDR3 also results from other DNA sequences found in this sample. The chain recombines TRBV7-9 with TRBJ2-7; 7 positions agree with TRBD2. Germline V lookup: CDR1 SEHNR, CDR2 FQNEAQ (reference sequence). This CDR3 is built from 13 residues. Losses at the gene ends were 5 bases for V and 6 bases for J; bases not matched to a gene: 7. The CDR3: CASSRLLAGEQYF. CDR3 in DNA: TGTGCCAGCAGCCGCCTCTTAGCGGGCGAGCAGTACTTC. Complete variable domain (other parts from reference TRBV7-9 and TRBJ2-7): DTGVSQNPRHKITKRGQNVTFRCDPISEHNRLYWYRQTLGQGPEFLTYFQNEAQLEKSRLLSDRFSAERPKGSFSTLEIQRTEQGDSAMYLCASSRLLAGEQYFGPGTRLTVT.

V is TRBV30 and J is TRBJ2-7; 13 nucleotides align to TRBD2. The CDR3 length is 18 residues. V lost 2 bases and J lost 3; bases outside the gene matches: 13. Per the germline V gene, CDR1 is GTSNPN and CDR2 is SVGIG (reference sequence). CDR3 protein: CAWSPGLAGVRRVYEQYF. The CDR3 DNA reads TGTGCCTGGAGTCCAGGACTAGCGGGAGTTCGGAGGGTCTACGAGCAGTACTTC.

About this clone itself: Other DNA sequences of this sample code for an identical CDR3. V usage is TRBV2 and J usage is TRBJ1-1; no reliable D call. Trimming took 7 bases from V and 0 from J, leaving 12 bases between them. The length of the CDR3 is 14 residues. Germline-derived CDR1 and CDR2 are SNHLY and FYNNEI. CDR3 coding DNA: TGTGCCAGCAAGGGAGTGGGAATGAACACTGAAGCTTTCTTT. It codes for CASKGVGMNTEAFF.

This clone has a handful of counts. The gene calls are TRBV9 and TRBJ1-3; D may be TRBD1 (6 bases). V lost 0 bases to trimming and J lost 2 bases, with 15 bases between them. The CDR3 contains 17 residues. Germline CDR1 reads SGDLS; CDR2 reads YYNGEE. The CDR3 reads CASSVEGGKRTGNTIYF. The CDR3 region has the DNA TGTGCCAGCAGCGTAGAAGGGGGGAAGAGAACTGGAAACACCATATATTTT.

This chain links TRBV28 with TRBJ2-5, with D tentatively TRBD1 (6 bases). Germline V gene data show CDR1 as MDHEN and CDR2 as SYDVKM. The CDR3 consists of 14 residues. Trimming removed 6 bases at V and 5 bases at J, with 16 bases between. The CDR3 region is CASSPQGGVETQYF. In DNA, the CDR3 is TGTGCCAGCAGCCCCCAAGGGGGAGTTGAGACCCAGTACTTC.

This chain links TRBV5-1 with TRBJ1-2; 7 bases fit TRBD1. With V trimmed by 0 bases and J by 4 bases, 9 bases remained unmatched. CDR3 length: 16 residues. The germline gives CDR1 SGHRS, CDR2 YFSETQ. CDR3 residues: CASSLDGDRSTYGYTF. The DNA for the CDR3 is TGCGCCAGCAGCTTGGATGGGGACAGATCAACCTATGGCTACACCTTC.

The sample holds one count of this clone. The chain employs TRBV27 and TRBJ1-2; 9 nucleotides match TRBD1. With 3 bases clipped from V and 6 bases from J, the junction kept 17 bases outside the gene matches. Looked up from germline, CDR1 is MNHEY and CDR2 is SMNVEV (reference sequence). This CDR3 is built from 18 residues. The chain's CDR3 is CASSLPPGQGPLSDGYTF. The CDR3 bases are TGTGCCAGCAGTTTGCCCCCGGGACAGGGTCCCCTATCGGATGGCTACACCTTC.

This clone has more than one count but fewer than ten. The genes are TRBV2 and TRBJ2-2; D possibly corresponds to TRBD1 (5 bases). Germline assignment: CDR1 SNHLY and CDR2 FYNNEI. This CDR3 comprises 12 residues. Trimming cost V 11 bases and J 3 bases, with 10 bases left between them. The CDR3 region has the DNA TGTGCCTCAGGGTACCACACCGGGGAGCTGTTTTTT. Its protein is CASGYHTGELFF.

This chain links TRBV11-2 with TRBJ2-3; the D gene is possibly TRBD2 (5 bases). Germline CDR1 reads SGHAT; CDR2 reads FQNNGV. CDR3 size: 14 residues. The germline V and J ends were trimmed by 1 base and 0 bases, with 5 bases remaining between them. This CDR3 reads CASSLGTSTDTQYF. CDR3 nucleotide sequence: TGTGCCAGCAGCTTAGGGACTAGCACAGATACGCAGTATTTT.